The 25 T cell receptor beta chains below come from one sample, sequenced in a study of T-cell memory formation after mild COVID-19. A single record per CDR3 protein comes from TCRdb applying MiXCR to the 5' RACE reads. This sample has 290,000 or so distinct CDR3 sequences, with roughly a fifth found just once. Sample: PBMCs or a T cell subset sorted from them (not recorded which). The receptors shown here come from a man aged 18 to 30 who had mild COVID-19 (a few samples of this study predate the infection). Cell type and time point are not known.

This clonotype was observed a handful of times. This chain joins TRBV20-1 and TRBJ2-3, with D perhaps TRBD1 (6 bases). V was pared by 2 bases and J by 0 bases, with 9 bases between. The CDR3 loop spans 14 amino acids. CDR1 is DFQATT and CDR2 is SNEGSKA in the germline V gene (reference sequence). The CDR3 region has the DNA TGCAGTGCTAGATTGGGGGCGAGCACAGATACGCAGTATTTT. It encodes CSARLGASTDTQYF.

This clonotype was seen a handful of times. Here the CDR3 reads CSARQGGRTGELFF. Here the CDR3 DNA reads TGCAGTGCTCGTCAGGGGGGCCGGACCGGGGAGCTGTTTTTT. This rearrangement joins TRBV20-1 to TRBJ2-2; TRBD1 is a possible D gene (7 bases). Trimming removed 5 bases from V and 5 bases from J, with 15 bases in between. CDR3 length: 14 residues. Germline loops: CDR1 DFQATT, CDR2 SNEGSKA (reference sequence).

This chain links TRBV9 with TRBJ2-2; D not certain. V was shortened by 3 bases and J by 4 bases, with 10 bases between the two germline ends. Germline V CDR1 and CDR2: SGDLS, YYNGEE. The CDR3 has 14 amino acids. CDR3 protein: CASSAPSLTGELFF. The CDR3 DNA sequence: TGTGCCAGCAGCGCCCCTTCTCTCACCGGGGAGCTGTTTTTT.

This clonotype was counted a few times. V usage is TRBV7-2 and J usage is TRBJ2-1; TRBD2 aligns across 10 bases. The CDR3 loop spans 15 amino acids. V gave up 6 bases and J gave up 4 bases; unmatched junction bases: 6. Germline CDR1 reads SGHTA; CDR2 reads FQGNSA. In DNA, the CDR3 is TGTGCCAGCAGGCAGCGGGGGGGCCTGTACAATGAGCAGTTCTTC. It is translated as CASRQRGGLYNEQFF.

This clonotype was picked up a small number of times. The chain employs TRBV7-2 and TRBJ2-3, with no clear D. This CDR3 has 14 residues. Deletions cut 1 base from V and 4 bases from J, with 9 bases between. CDR1 and CDR2 (germline): SGHTA, FQGNSA. The CDR3 nucleotides read TGTGCCAGCAGCTTAGTCCCTACCGCAGATACGCAGTATTTT. The encoded protein is CASSLVPTADTQYF.

The DNA of the CDR3 is TGTGCCAGCAGTTTAGGACCAAGGGGGGTAGCTTTCTTT. It specifies CASSLGPRGVAFF. The chain employs TRBV12-3 or TRBV12-4 and TRBJ1-1, with D perhaps matching TRBD1 (6 bases). V was cut by 1 base and J by 10 bases, with 13 bases left in between. The CDR3 has 13 residues.

The chain joins TRBV7-9 to TRBJ1-1; D not resolved. Germline V gives CDR1 SEHNR, CDR2 FQNEAQ (reference sequence). Between the trimmed V and J ends, which lost 5 bases and 6 bases, there was a span of 13 bases. This CDR3 is built from 13 residues. The CDR3 loop is CASSVSSGAEAFF. In DNA, the CDR3 is TGTGCCAGCAGCGTATCCAGTGGGGCTGAAGCTTTCTTT.

V usage is TRBV6-2 or TRBV6-3 and J usage is TRBJ2-7; D ambiguous. Germline V lookup: CDR1 MNHEY, CDR2 SVGEGT. Trimming took 6 bases from V and 3 from J, leaving 15 bases between them. The CDR3 totals 14 residues. CDR3 DNA: TGTGCCAGCAGCTTCGCCGGACCGGGCTACGAGCAGTACGTC. Its translation is CASSFAGPGYEQYV.

The rearrangement links TRBV20-1 to TRBJ2-7, with 7 nucleotides matching TRBD1. This CDR3 has 14 residues. CDR1 is DFQATT and CDR2 is SNEGSKA in the germline V gene (reference sequence). After removal of 6 bases from V and 2 bases from J, the junction contained 10 bases not matched to a gene. CDR3 sequence: CSAVSGTDTYEQYV. The CDR3 region has the DNA TGCAGTGCAGTTTCCGGGACAGATACCTACGAGCAGTACGTC.

This clonotype has more than one count but fewer than ten. This chain joins TRBV20-1 and TRBJ2-3; D gene unclear. The CDR3 has 13 amino acids. Germline V gene sequence: CDR1 DFQATT, CDR2 SNEGSKA (reference sequence). The CDR3 loop is CTLLHESTDTQYF. DNA for the CDR3: TGCACCCTCCTCCACGAGAGCACAGATACGCAGTATTTT.

In this sample, this clonotype turned up a few times. The chain is built from TRBV7-9 and TRBJ2-2; D may be TRBD1 or TRBD2 (6 bases each). The V and J ends lost 6 bases and 3 bases respectively, with 14 bases between them. Germline V lookup: CDR1 SEHNR, CDR2 FQNEAQ (reference sequence). The CDR3 covers 15 residues. CDR3 sequence (DNA): TGTGCCAGCAGGACACCCGGGGGCGACACCGGGGAGCTGTTTTTT. It translates to CASRTPGGDTGELFF.

This clonotype was observed a few times. The CDR3 DNA reads as TGTGCTAGTGGTTTGGTAGCCCGACTGCAGTTCTTC. Protein sequence: CASGLVARLQFF. The chain combines TRBV12-5 with TRBJ2-1; D is undetermined. The germline V gene has CDR1 LGHNT and CDR2 FRNRAP. Trimming removed 0 bases at V and 12 bases at J, with 9 bases between. This CDR3 has 12 residues. Filled out from reference TRBV12-5 and TRBJ2-1, the complete variable domain reads DARVTQTPRHKVTEMGQEVTMRCQPILGHNTVFWYRQTMMQGLELLAYFRNRAPLDDSGMPKDRFSAEMPDATLATLKIQPSEPRDSAVYFCASGLVARLQFFGPGTRLTVL.

This clonotype was recorded many times. This chain joins TRBV5-1 and TRBJ2-1; 16 bases align to TRBD2. The CDR3 extends over 17 amino acids. Germline-derived CDR1 and CDR2 are SGHRS and YFSETQ. V was clipped by 0 bases and J by 9 bases; unmatched bases: 6. The CDR3 DNA follows: TGCGCCAGCAGCTTGGTCGCAGGGACTAGCGGGGGGGCTGAGCAGTTCTTC. This translates into CASSLVAGTSGGAEQFF.

In regard to this clonotype: Its ends do not fully match the called genes, so a read error is possible. The chain combines TRBV9 with TRBJ1-1; the D gene is possibly TRBD1 (6 bases). Germline-derived CDR1 and CDR2 are SGDLS and YYNGEE. The CDR3 runs to 13 residues. Written as DNA, the CDR3 is TGTGCTAGCAGCGTAGACGGTAGGGGGGGAGCTTTCTTT. It specifies CASSVDGRGGAFF.

The gene calls are TRBV12-5 and TRBJ2-1; 8 nucleotides agree with TRBD1. This CDR3 comprises 16 residues. Germline V CDR1 and CDR2: LGHNT, FRNRAP. The ends lost 7 bases at V and 2 bases at J; junction bases unmatched: 10. This CDR3 is CASAKTGQATYNEQFF. In nucleotides, the CDR3 is TGTGCTAGTGCCAAGACGGGACAGGCAACCTACAATGAGCAGTTCTTC.

This clonotype was detected a few times. V usage is TRBV7-9 and J usage is TRBJ1-1; D remains unclear. The germline CDR1 and CDR2 sequences are SEHNR and FQNEAQ (reference sequence). This CDR3 spans 14 amino acids. V lost 1 base to trimming and J lost 3 bases, with 9 bases between them. For the CDR3, the DNA is TGTGCCAGCAGCTTAGTCTCGGCGGACACTGAAGCTTTCTTT. Protein: CASSLVSADTEAFF.

The chain combines TRBV7-9 with TRBJ2-5, with TRBD1 matching 11 bases. This CDR3 has 13 amino acids. V was clipped by 11 bases and J by 2 bases; unmatched bases: 4. Germline CDR1 SEHNR, CDR2 FQNEAQ (reference sequence). CDR3 DNA sequence: TGTGCCTTGGACAGGGGGCCTCAAGAGACCCAGTACTTC. Protein: CALDRGPQETQYF. The whole variable domain, remainder taken from reference TRBV7-9 and TRBJ2-5, is DTGVSQNPRHKITKRGQNVTFRCDPISEHNRLYWYRQTLGQGPEFLTYFQNEAQLEKSRLLSDRFSAERPKGSFSTLEIQRTEQGDSAMYLCALDRGPQETQYFGPGTRLLVL.

The V gene is TRBV24-1, the J gene TRBJ1-6; possible D gene TRBD1, 5 bases. Trimming stripped 7 bases from V and 7 bases from J, with 19 bases between. The CDR3 spans 16 residues. Per the germline V gene, CDR1 is KGHDR and CDR2 is SFDVKD. CDR3 sequence reads: CATRGVQNFENSPLHF. The CDR3 DNA sequence: TGTGCCACCAGGGGGGTACAGAATTTCGAAAATTCACCCCTCCACTTT.

This clonotype has only a few counts. CDR3 amino acids: CASSAAHSGANVLTF. The CDR3 region has the DNA TGTGCCAGCAGCGCAGCCCACTCTGGGGCCAACGTCCTGACTTTC. The chain combines TRBV11-2 with TRBJ2-6, with D hard to call. Trimming cost V 5 bases and J 0 bases, with 8 bases left between them. Per germline, CDR1 SGHAT and CDR2 FQNNGV. This CDR3 is 15 amino acids long. The complete variable domain, with remaining parts taken from reference TRBV11-2 and TRBJ2-6, reads EAGVAQSPRYKIIEKRQSVAFWCNPISGHATLYWYQQILGQGPKLLIQFQNNGVVDDSQLPKDRFSAERLKGVDSTLKIQPAKLEDSAVYLCASSAAHSGANVLTFGAGSRLTVL.

This chain links TRBV9 with TRBJ2-3; possible D gene TRBD1, 6 bases. The CDR3 is made up of 15 amino acids. V shed 3 bases and J shed 1 base, with 12 bases lying between them. The germline V gene encodes CDR1 SGDLS and CDR2 YYNGEE. CDR3 bases: TGTGCCAGCAGCGGTTGGGACACACGCACAGATACGCAGTATTTT. Translation: CASSGWDTRTDTQYF.

This rearrangement joins TRBV23-1 to TRBJ2-4, with 10 bases lining up with TRBD2. TRBV23-1 is reported as an ORF; its role is uncertain. The CDR3 extends over 20 amino acids. With 0 bases clipped from V and 0 bases from J, the junction kept 11 bases outside the gene matches. The CDR3 spells CASSQSPASGGLLAKNIQYF. The CDR3 nucleotides are TGCGCCAGCAGTCAATCGCCGGCTAGCGGGGGATTATTAGCCAAAAACATTCAGTACTTC.

This clonotype was counted between two and nine times. CDR3 sequence reads: CATSRDRAQETQYF. CDR3 sequence (DNA): TGTGCCACCAGCAGAGATCGGGCGCAAGAGACCCAGTACTTC. The V gene is TRBV15, the J gene TRBJ2-5; no clear D gene. This CDR3 contains 14 residues. The ends were cut back, 0 bases at V and 2 bases at J, with 7 bases in the middle. CDR1 and CDR2 (germline): LNHNV, YYDKDF (reference sequence).

The J gene is TRBJ1-4, the V gene TRBV7-9; 9 bases are shared with TRBD1. The CDR3 covers 16 residues. V was pared by 5 bases and J by 2 bases, with 6 bases of the junction left unmatched. Germline V gene sequence: CDR1 SEHNR, CDR2 FQNEAQ (reference sequence). The CDR3 bases are TGTGCCAGCAGCGGAAGTGGGACAGGGACTAATGAAAAACTGTTTTTT. Protein product: CASSGSGTGTNEKLFF.

This clonotype was picked up a small number of times. CDR3 coding DNA: TGCGCCAGCAGCCAAGACCGGGGGTATGAGCAGTACGTC. It yields the protein CASSQDRGYEQYV. The chain recombines TRBV4-3 with TRBJ2-7; perhaps TRBD2 as D (6 bases). This CDR3 contains 13 residues. CDR1 is LGHNA, CDR2 YSLEER, per germline. V lost 0 bases and J lost 7, with 10 bases in between.

A few counts support this clonotype. This chain connects TRBV29-1 to TRBJ1-5; D call uncertain. The germline gives CDR1 SQVTM, CDR2 ANQGSEA. The CDR3 spans 11 residues. Deletions cut 8 bases from V and 5 bases from J, with 10 bases between. CDR3 bases: TGCAGCCCATTAAGGGATCAGCCCCAGCATTTT. Translated: CSPLRDQPQHF. Full variable domain (rest looked up from reference TRBV29-1 and TRBJ1-5): SAVISQKPSRDICQRGTSLTIQCQVDSQVTMMFWYRQQPGQSLTLIATANQGSEATYESGFVIDKFPISRPNLTFSTLTVSNMSPEDSSIYLCSPLRDQPQHFGDGTRLSIL.